The entry below describes one TCR beta chain. Which antigen it targets is not known. No quality values exist for individual bases; no much larger clone is one base distant. In total, roughly 670 healthy bone marrow donors made up the cohort. At the time of sampling, all cohort members were nominally healthy, though unrecorded immune exposures were likely present. The donor was CMV seropositive and belonged to the group of 250 to 350 seropositive cohort members. A peripheral blood sample was collected from each donor, and TCR beta sequencing was performed on peripheral blood mononuclear cells. Genomic DNA extraction from the blood cell samples was performed with the Qiagen DNeasy Blood Extraction Kit. This specimen belongs to a study of cytomegalovirus exposure and HLA in healthy donors (TCRdb year 2017). Concerning the study at large: According to an earlier analysis of 550 to 750 of the donors, about 180 million T cells yielded over 90 million unique TCR beta sequences and more than 250 Gb of sequence data. Typing coverage differed by locus: A, B, C, DRB1 and DQB1 were typed in roughly 620-630 donors, DQA1 in roughly 510, DPA1 in nearly 610, and DPB1 in around 490. Besides the first cohort of hundreds of subjects, a separate validation cohort made up of 90 to 150 different subjects was used. Across 398 genotyped donors of the cohort, an average of approximately 240,000 unique TCR beta nucleotide sequences per donor were sequenced, and roughly a sixth of those sequences were non-productive. Every discovery cohort repertoire had been produced on one sequencing platform. To decide whether each TCR beta V gene segment behaved as functional or pseudogenic, an earlier analysis of over 500 of the donors relied on high-throughput TCR beta sequencing. Rather than using new phenotypic data, the later analysis identified candidate immune exposures from TCR beta sequences and from how often those sequences occurred across donors. Class I and class II HLA loci were covered by the typing at four-digit resolution. Using immunosequencing, the study profiled T cell repertoires from 550 to 750 subjects and related those repertoires to cytomegalovirus serostatus. Four to six DR-DQ haplotypes were handled as single units for association and clustering because linkage in the cohort was strong. The aim of the study was to test whether cataloging public T cell receptors could identify signatures of past pathogen exposure. High-throughput TCR immunosequencing, statistical association of individual TCRs with disease status, and machine learning were combined to predict cytomegalovirus infection status. Donor age, sex, ethnicity and CMV serostatus were compiled together with the repertoire data. A later analysis re-examined previously published TCR beta repertoires from about 700 donors and added high-resolution HLA genotyping to investigate patterns of TCR occurrence. An early release covering roughly 580 HLA-typed donors comprised about 310 gigabases of sequencing data and roughly 86 million unique TCR sequences. A later genetic analysis took genome-wide SNP genotypes for about 65% of the roughly 670 donors and used that subset as a discovery cohort. The genetic ancestry cluster associated with self-reported Caucasian donors included roughly four fifths of the roughly 410 genotyped donors.

General conclusions and limits of the study: Some IMGT-functional V segments, including TRBV6-2 and TRBV6-3, could not be told apart with the 87-base-pair reads, so those segments were excluded. Compared with the roughly 700-donor mean, donors in an Asian-associated ancestry cluster had fewer N-insertions in productive TCRs, according to a later genetic analysis. A later genetic analysis associated a missense DCLRE1C variant with V-gene and J-gene trimming of TCR beta chains, and an independent cohort replicated the association. The classifier was reported to diagnose cytomegalovirus status with high specificity and sensitivity in both the original and validation cohorts. Most TCR sequences were observed very rarely across donors, whereas some public TCRs were present in many individuals. Roughly uniform sequencing depth across donors was assumed in presence/absence analyses, although this assumption may not hold. A later analysis found that most CMV-associated TCR beta chains appeared HLA-restricted, with HLA associations seemingly driven largely by CMV exposure. In this cohort, only TCR beta chains were sequenced, and detectable features were limited by the absence of alpha or paired-chain data. In a later analysis, HLA-associated TCR beta chains were found to be more clonally expanded and to have lower generation probabilities than equally common non-associated chains. A further reported finding was that TCR beta sequences accurately predicted the HLA-A and HLA-B alleles for most subjects in the first cohort. Strong co-occurrence of HLA alleles, especially DR and DQ, made assigning TCR associations to individual alleles difficult. In vitro tests confirmed that a few of the cytomegalovirus-associated TCR beta chains recognize cytomegalovirus antigens. The study gave a list of 150 to 200 TCR beta chains associated with cytomegalovirus. In a later analysis, the rate of TCR association differed among HLA loci, with DRB1 alleles having the most associated TCRs and HLA-C alleles having the fewest. Specific HLA alleles were associated with roughly 17,000 TCR beta sequences at a false discovery rate of 0.05 in a later analysis. CMV serostatus was the only immune exposure information available for the cohort. Correlated functional status among segregating V segments might be attributable to linkage disequilibrium, but an unknown experimental factor could not be ruled out. Because HLA typing was unavailable for some donors at each locus, only the typed subset was used in association tests. In an earlier analysis of around 500 of the donors, most TCR beta V segments appeared in productive rearrangements about 87% or about 30% of the time, broadly matching IMGT annotations. Because counts were too low, approximately 15 rarely observed V segments, including chromosome 9 orphons, were excluded from the earlier analysis of 587 of the donors. In a later analysis, several top co-occurrence clusters were reported to appear linked to parvovirus B19, influenza, CMV and Epstein-Barr virus. The sequencing pipeline was judged likely to have produced a cluster of highly shared sequence variants as a technical artifact. The authors suggested that the approach could potentially be generalized to other disease states and immunological phenotypes.

Germline trimming amounts to 6 bases on V and 0 bases on J, with 4 as the count of junction bases outside the gene matches. The germline V gene supplies CDR1 MDHEN and CDR2 SYDVKM. Measured from the cysteine to the phenylalanine, the CDR3 is 14 residues long. Only the CDR3 DNA is retained, 42 bases long and in frame from the first base. Libraries were constructed by the immunoSEQ multiplex PCR assay. For the multiplex PCR, a mixture combining 60 forward primers for TCR Vbeta segments and 13 reverse primers for TCR Jbeta segments was used. The CDR3 region of rearranged TCR beta genes was amplified from genomic DNA by a multiplex PCR assay. Amplified TCR beta libraries were sequenced as 87-base-pair reads on the Illumina HiSeq System. The paper's data handling went like this. In a later analysis, approximately 74 million unique TCR beta chains were counted across the 500 to 850 repertoires, and roughly 10 million of these chains were shared by at least two donors. A nearest-neighbor algorithm error-corrected the raw reads and collapsed the reads into unique sequences, merging closely related sequences to remove PCR and sequencing errors. CDR3 sequences were aligned to IMGT reference sequences to assign V, D and J gene segments. Each retained sequence needed at least a six-nucleotide match to both a V gene segment and a J gene segment. Rearrangements were classified as productive when the CDR3 lacked stop codons and remained in frame with V and J, and all other rearrangements were classified as non-productive. CDR3 was defined according to IMGT convention as the region running from the second conserved V-encoded cysteine to the conserved J-encoded phenylalanine. The earlier analysis of approximately 590 of the donors excluded any sequence lacking an unambiguous match to a single V gene segment. In an earlier analysis of several hundred of the donors, V segments were called functional above 56.7% productive rearrangements and were called segregating when the between-donor standard deviation exceeded 5%. A statistical classification framework was developed to diagnose cytomegalovirus status using the catalog of TCR beta chain sequences. V and J gene assignment, in a later analysis, came from comparing TCR nucleotide sequences with IMGT/GENE-DB human TR gene sequences. Using the TCRdist pipeline, a later analysis assigned CDR3 sequences along with most-parsimonious VDJ recombination scenarios. In a later analysis, every TCR beta chain was defined by the combination of its CDR3 amino acid sequence and its V-gene family, and reads without a unique V-gene family were dropped. As a way to deal with suspected cross-contamination and a sequencing artifact, a later analysis dropped more than 500 nucleotide sequences that were highly shared and had low generation probability. In a later analysis, a clonal expansion index was calculated for each public chain from normalized within-repertoire ranks of inferred template counts. In a later analysis, generation probabilities were computed using a VDJ recombination model fitted to out-of-frame rearrangements, and the results were checked against IGoR. A later analysis scored TCR-TCR, TCR-HLA and TCR-CMV co-occurrence with hypergeometric tests, applying a repertoire-size bias correction to TCR pairs. In a later analysis, false discovery rates were estimated by permuting HLA or CMV assignments 20 times. In a later analysis, co-occurring TCRs were grouped using DBSCAN, with TCRdist sequence similarity added in when clustering inside HLA-allele-positive subsets. Repertoires with fewer than 30,000 or more than 120,000 public chains, plus five repertoires with anomalous nucleotide sharing, were excluded from co-occurrence clustering. The table comes from immuneACCESS by way of TCRdb, which keeps in-frame sequences with V and J called. Part of the clones is missing from these tables; in studies checked, under half for an unresolved V gene and the rest for unknown reasons. V, J and clone size reflect that table, while D and trimming were determined from the DNA. The table for this sample lists about 100,000 clones; around 77% of them were counted only once. The top ten clonotypes cover roughly 20% of the sample.

Source material: PBMCs. The sequence joins TRBV28 to TRBJ1-2, and 7 junctional nucleotides match TRBD1. This clonotype originated in a woman aged 55-70 years in good health and CMV-seropositive. The sequenced DNA: TGTGCCAGCAGGACGACAGGGTCTAACTATGGCTACACCTTC. This encodes CASRTTGSNYGYTF.